This T cell receptor beta chain was found in a study of OX40 agonist ivuxolimab in advanced cancers. At the level of the study: Patients received ivuxolimab, an agonistic anti-OX40 (CD134) antibody. In this trial design, patients received ivuxolimab intravenously at 0.01 to 10 mg/kg every 2 weeks. Three patients responded partially, comprising one with hepatocellular carcinoma and two with cutaneous melanoma. The study, taken as a whole, reports: At 0.1 to 3.0 mg/kg, clonal expansion of CD4+ and CD8+ blood T cells had occurred by week 6.

To note about this clone: Its antigen is still unknown.

The CDR3 is 16 amino acids. Trimming shortened V by 4 bases and J by 6 bases, and 18 bases separated the two germline ends. The germline CDR1 and CDR2 sequences are SGHTA and FQGTGA. Profiling relied on immunoSEQ multiplex PCR, and the TCRdb table lists in-frame clones only, not all of them. The sample consists of around 98,000 clones, 87% of them appearing once. This receptor was taken from an adult with an advanced solid tumor such as melanoma, head and neck, liver or kidney cancer. The rearrangement uses TRBV7-3 and TRBJ2-2; the D gene could be TRBD1 or TRBD2 (6 bases each). The sequencing used CD4+ or CD8+ T cells sorted from blood, collected in a trial of the OX40 agonist ivuxolimab. The CDR3 DNA follows: TGTGCCAGCAGCTCGAGGGGGGCCGAACGATCCGGGGAGCTGTTTTTT. Amino acid sequence: CASSSRGAERSGELFF.